The 5 T cell receptor beta chains listed next were all sequenced from one sample in a study of OX40 agonist ivuxolimab in advanced cancers. Data came from immunoSEQ multiplex PCR; TCRdb stores just in-frame clones and leaves some out. The sample has approximately 45,000 clones, approximately 85% seen once. Here the sequenced sample was CD4+ or CD8+ T cells sorted from blood, taken in a trial of the OX40 agonist ivuxolimab. These receptor sequences come from an adult with an advanced solid tumor such as melanoma, head and neck, liver or kidney cancer.

This clone was counted between two and nine times. This chain uses TRBV7-3 with TRBJ2-1; possible D gene TRBD2, 5 bases. In germline, CDR1 is SGHTA, CDR2 FQGTGA. The V end lost 4 bases, the J end lost 9 bases, and 16 bases lay between the germline ends. This CDR3 is built from 14 residues. CDR3 sequence (DNA): TGTGCCAGCAGCTCCTCGCGGGTAGGGCGTGAGCAGTTCTTC. Translated: CASSSSRVGREQFF.

This chain uses TRBV7-6 with TRBJ2-7; 7 bases agree with TRBD1. Germline V CDR1 and CDR2: SGHVS, FNYEAQ. The CDR3 has 15 amino acids. Trimming cost V 4 bases and J 3 bases; bases outside gene matches: 9. Written as DNA, the CDR3 is TGTGCCAGCAGCTCTCGACAGGGTAGAGGCTACGAGCAGTACTTC. Encoded protein: CASSSRQGRGYEQYF.

The chain recombines TRBV7-6 with TRBJ1-1; D perhaps matches TRBD1 (6 bases). V lost 3 bases and J 5 bases, leaving 16 bases between the germline ends. CDR1 and CDR2 (germline): SGHVS, FNYEAQ. The CDR3 totals 15 residues. CDR3: CASSFQNHRETEAFF. The CDR3 coding sequence is TGTGCCAGCAGCTTCCAGAACCACAGGGAAACTGAAGCTTTCTTT.

This clone turned up a few times. The chain couples TRBV27 to TRBJ2-6, with a weak D call TRBD1 (6 bases). The germline CDR1 and CDR2 sequences are MNHEY and SMNVEV (reference sequence). The CDR3 extends over 18 amino acids. V lost 6 bases and J lost 2, with 20 bases in between. The CDR3 sequence is CASSLHGTNPPGANVLTF. DNA of the CDR3: TGTGCCAGCAGCCTTCACGGGACAAATCCTCCTGGGGCCAACGTCCTGACTTTC.

This clone appeared a few times. The chain recombines TRBV30 with TRBJ2-1; D is unresolved. This CDR3 contains 12 residues. Between the trimmed V and J ends, which lost 1 base and 7 bases, there was a span of 8 bases. CDR1 is GTSNPN and CDR2 is SVGIG in the germline V gene (reference sequence). CDR3 residues: CAWSERRNEQFF. Here the CDR3 DNA reads TGTGCCTGGAGTGAAAGGAGAAATGAGCAGTTCTTC.